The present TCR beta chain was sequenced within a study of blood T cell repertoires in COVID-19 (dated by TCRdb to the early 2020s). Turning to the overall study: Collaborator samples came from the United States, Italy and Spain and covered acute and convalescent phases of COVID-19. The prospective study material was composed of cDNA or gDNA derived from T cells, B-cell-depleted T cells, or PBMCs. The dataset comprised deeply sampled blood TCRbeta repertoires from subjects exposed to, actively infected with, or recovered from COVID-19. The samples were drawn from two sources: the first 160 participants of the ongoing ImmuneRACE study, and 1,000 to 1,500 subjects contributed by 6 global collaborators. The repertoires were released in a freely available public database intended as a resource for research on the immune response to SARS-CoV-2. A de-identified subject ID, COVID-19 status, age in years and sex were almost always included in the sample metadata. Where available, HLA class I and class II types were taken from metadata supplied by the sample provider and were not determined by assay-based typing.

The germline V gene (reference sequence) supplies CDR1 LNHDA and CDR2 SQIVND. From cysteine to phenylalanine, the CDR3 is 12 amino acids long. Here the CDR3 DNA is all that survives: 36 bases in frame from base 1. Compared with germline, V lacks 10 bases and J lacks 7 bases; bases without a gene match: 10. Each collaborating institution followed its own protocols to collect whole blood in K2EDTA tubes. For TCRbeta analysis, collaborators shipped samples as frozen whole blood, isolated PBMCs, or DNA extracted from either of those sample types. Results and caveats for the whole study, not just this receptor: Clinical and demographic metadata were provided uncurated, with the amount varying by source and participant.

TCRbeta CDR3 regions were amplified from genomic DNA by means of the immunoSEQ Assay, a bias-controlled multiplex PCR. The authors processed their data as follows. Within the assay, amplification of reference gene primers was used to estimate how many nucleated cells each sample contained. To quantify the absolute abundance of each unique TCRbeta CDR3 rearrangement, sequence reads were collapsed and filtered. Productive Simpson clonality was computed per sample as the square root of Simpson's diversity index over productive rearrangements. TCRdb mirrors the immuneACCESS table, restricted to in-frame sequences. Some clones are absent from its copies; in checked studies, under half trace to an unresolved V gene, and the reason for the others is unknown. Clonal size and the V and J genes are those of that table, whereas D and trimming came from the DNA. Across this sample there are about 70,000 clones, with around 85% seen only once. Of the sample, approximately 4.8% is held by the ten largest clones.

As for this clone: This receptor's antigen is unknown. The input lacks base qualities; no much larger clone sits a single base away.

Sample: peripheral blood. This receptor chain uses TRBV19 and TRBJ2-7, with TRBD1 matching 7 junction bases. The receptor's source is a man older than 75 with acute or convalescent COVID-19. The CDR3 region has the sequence CATRGQGEEQYF. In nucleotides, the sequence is TGTGCCACCAGGGGTCAGGGGGAGGAGCAGTACTTC.